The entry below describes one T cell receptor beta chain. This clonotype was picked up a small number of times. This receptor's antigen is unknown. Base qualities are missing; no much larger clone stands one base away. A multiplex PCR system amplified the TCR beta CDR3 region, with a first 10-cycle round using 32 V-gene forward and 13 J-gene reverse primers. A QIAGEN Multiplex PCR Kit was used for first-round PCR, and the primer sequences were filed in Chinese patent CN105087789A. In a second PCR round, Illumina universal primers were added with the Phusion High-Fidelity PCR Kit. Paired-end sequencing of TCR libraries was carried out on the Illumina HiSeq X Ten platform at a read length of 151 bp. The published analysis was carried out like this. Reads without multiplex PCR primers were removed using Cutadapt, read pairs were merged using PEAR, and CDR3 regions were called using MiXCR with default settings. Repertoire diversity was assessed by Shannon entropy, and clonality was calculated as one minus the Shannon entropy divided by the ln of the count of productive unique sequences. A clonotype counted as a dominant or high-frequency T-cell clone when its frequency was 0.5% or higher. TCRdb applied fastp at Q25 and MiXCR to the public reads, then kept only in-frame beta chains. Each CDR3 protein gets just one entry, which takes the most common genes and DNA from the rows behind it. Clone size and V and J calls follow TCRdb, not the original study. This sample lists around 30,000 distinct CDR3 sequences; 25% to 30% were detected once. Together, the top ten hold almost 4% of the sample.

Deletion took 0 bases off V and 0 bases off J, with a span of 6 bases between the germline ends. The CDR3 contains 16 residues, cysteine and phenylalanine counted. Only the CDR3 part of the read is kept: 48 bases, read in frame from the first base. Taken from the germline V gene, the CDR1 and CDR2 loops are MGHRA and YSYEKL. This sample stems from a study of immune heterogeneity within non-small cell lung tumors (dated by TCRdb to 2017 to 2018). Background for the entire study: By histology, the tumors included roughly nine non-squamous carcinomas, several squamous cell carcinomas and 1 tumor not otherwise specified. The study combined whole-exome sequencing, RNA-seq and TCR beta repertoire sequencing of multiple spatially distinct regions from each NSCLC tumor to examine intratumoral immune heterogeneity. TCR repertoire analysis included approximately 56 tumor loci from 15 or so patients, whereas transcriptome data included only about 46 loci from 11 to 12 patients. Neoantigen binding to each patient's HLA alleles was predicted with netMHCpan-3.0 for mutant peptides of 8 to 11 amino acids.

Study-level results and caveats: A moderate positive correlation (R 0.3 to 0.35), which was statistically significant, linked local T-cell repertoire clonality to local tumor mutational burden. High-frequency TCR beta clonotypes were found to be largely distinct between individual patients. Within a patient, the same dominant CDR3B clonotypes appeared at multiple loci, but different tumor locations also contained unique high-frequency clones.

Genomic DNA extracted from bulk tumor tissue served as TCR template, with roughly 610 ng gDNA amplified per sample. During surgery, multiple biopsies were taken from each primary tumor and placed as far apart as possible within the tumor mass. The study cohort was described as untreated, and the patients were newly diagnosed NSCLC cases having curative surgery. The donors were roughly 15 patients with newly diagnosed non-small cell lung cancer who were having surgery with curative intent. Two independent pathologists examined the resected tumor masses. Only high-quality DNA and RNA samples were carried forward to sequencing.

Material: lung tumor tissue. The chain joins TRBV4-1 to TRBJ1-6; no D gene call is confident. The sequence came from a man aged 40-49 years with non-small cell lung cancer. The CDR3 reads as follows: CASSQDAGSYNSPLHF. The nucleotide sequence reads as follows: TGCGCCAGCAGCCAAGACGCAGGCTCCTATAATTCACCCCTCCACTTT.